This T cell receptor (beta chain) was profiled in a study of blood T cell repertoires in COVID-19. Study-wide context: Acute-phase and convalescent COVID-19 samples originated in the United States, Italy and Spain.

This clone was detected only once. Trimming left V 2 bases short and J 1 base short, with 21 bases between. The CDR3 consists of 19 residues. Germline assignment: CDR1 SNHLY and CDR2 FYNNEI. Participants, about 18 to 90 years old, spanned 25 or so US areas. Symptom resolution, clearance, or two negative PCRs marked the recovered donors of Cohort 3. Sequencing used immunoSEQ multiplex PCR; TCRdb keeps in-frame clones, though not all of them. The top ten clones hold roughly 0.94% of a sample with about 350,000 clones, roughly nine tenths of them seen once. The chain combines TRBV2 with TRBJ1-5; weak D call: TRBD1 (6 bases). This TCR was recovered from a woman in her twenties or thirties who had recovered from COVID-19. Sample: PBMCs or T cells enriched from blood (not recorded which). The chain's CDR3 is CASSEILGTSVSSNQPQHF. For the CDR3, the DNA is TGTGCCAGCAGTGAAATTTTAGGGACATCGGTCAGCAGCAATCAGCCCCAGCATTTT.